A single T cell receptor beta chain is shown here with its context. The protocol was immunoSEQ multiplex PCR, while the TCRdb copy is restricted to in-frame clones and leaves out a portion. Of more than 10,000 clones detected, approximately 95% appear once; the ten largest clones hold around 27%. These data come from a study of control samples from healthy donors and cancer patients. The CDR3 consists of 19 residues. V trimming: 1 base; J trimming: 0 bases; junction bases outside the gene matches: 9. Germline CDR1 is SEHNR and CDR2 is FQNEAQ (reference sequence). This receptor was obtained from a man aged 65 to 85 with head and neck cancer. This rearrangement joins TRBV7-9 to TRBJ2-6; TRBD1 agrees at 7 bases. Sequencing was carried out using PBMCs. DNA of the CDR3: TGTGCCAGCAGCTTAGAGGGGGCAGGGCGACCCTCTGGGGCCAACGTCCTGACTTTC. Translating gives CASSLEGAGRPSGANVLTF.